This entry is about one TCR beta chain. The sample comes from a study of blood T cell repertoires in COVID-19. Overall study context: Collection of acute and convalescent COVID-19 samples took place in the United States, Italy and Spain.

Sequencing was performed with immunoSEQ multiplex PCR; in TCRdb, only in-frame clones are kept and a portion is missing. The repertoire includes around 100,000 clones, about 80% of them detected once, and approximately 26% sits in the top ten. Germline V gene sequence: CDR1 MNHEY, CDR2 SVGAGI. This CDR3 has 15 residues. V gave up 6 bases and J gave up 0 bases, with 12 bases separating them. Sequenced material: peripheral blood. The chain carries TRBV6-5 and TRBJ2-1, with D uncertain. The origin of this receptor is a man in his sixties with acute or convalescent COVID-19. DNA of the CDR3: TGTGCCAGCAGGCAGACTCAGAACTCCTACAATGAGCAGTTCTTC. This gives the protein CASRQTQNSYNEQFF.